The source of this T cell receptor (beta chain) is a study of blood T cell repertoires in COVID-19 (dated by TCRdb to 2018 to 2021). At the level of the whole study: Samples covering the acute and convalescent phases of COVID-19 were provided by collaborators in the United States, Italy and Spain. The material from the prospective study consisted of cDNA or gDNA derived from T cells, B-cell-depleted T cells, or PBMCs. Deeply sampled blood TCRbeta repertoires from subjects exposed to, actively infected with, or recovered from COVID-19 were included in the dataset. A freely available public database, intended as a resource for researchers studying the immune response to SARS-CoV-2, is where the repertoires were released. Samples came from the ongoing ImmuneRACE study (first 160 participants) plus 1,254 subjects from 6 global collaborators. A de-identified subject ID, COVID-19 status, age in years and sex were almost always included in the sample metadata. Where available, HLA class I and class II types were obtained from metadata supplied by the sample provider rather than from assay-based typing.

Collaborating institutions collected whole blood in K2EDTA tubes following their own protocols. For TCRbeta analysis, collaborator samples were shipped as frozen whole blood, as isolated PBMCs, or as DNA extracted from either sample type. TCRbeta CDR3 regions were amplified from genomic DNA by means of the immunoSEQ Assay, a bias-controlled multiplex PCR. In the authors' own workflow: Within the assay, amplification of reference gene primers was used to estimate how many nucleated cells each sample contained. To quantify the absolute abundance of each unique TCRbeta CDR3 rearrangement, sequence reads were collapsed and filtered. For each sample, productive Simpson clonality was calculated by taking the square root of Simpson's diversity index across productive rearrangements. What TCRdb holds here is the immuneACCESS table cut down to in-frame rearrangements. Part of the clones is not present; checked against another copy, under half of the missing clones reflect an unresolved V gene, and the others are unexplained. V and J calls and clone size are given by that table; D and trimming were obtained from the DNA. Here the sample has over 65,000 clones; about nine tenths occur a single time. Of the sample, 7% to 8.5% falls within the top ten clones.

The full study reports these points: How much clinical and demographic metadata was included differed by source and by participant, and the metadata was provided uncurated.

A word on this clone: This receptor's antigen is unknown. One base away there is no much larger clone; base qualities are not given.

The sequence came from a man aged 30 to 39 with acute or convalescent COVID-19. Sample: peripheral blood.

CDR3 region: CASSHTGTSVRETQYF. The bases read TGCGCCAGCAGCCACACCGGGACTAGCGTCCGGGAGACCCAGTACTTC. The chain is encoded by TRBV4-1 joined to TRBJ2-5, and TRBD2 aligns with 10 junction nucleotides. Unmatched junction bases come to 9, with V trimmed by 3 bases and J by 5 bases. Inclusive of the bounding cysteine and phenylalanine, the CDR3 is 16 residues long. Just the 48-base CDR3 DNA is kept, in frame starting at base 1. As encoded in the germline V gene, CDR1 is MGHRA while CDR2 is YSYEKL.